This TCR beta chain was identified during a study of T cell responses to AZD1222 COVID-19 vaccine. Study outcomes and limitations: Repertoires were sampled only after the peak T cell response. Compared with day 0, the breadth and depth of the Spike-specific TCR repertoire rose significantly after two doses of AZD1222. Donor demographics were predominantly white British with a female majority; clonal diversity may be underestimated.

The CDR3 totals 13 residues. V was pared by 8 bases and J by 3 bases, with 5 bases of the junction left unmatched. Germline assignment: CDR1 SGHVS and CDR2 FNYEAQ. For this clone: Its antigen remains unknown.

Pooling of second doses given at about 4 or about 12 weeks was done. Measured with immunoSEQ multiplex PCR; TCRdb has only the in-frame clones, and not every one. Of roughly 15,000 clones detected, around 80% appear once; the ten largest clones hold approximately 15%. This clonotype was obtained from an adult who received the AZD1222 COVID-19 vaccine. The chain combines TRBV7-6 with TRBJ2-7; TRBD1 matches 9 bases. This material consisted of peripheral blood, taken 28 days after the second AZD1222 dose. CDR3 protein: CASSGQGNYEQYF. The CDR3 nucleotides read TGTGCCAGCTCTGGACAGGGGAACTACGAGCAGTACTTC.